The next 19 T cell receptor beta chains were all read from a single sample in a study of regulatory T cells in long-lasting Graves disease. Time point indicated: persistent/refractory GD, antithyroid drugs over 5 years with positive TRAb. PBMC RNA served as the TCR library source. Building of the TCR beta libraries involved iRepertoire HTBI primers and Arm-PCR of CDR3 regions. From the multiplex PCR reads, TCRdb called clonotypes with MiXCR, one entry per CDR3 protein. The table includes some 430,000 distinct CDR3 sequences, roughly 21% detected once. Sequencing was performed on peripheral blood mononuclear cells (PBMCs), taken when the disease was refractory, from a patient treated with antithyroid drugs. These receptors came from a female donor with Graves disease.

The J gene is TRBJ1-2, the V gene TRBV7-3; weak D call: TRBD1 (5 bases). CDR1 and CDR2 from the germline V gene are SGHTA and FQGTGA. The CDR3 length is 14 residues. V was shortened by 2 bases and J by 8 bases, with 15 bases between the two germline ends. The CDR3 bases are TGTGCCAGCAGCTTAGAAGTGGGGGTACAGGGCTACACCTTC. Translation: CASSLEVGVQGYTF.

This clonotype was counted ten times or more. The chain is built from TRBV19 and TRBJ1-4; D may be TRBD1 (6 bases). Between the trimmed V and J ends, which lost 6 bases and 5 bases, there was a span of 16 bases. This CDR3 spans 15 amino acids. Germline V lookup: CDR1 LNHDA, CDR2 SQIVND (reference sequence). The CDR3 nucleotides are TGTGCCAGTAGACGCACAGGGTTGGAGAATGAAAAACTGTTTTTT. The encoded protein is CASRRTGLENEKLFF.

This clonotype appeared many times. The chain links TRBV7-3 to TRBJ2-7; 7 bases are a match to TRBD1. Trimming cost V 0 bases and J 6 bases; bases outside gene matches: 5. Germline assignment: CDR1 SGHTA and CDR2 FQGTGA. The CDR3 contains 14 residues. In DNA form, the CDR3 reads TGTGCCAGCAGCTTAACCCGGACAGGTTCCGAGCAGTACTTC. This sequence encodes CASSLTRTGSEQYF.

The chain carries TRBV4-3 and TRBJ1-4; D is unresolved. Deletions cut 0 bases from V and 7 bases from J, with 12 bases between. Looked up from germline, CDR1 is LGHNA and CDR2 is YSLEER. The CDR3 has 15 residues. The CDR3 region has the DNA TGCGCCAGCAGCCAAGATTATGGGTCGCGTGAAAAACTGTTTTTT. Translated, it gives CASSQDYGSREKLFF.

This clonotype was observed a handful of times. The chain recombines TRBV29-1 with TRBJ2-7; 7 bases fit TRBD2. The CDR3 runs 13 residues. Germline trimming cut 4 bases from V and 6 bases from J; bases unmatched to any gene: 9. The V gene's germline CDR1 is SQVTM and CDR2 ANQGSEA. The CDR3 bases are TGCAGCGTTGTCCGGGACTACGGGGGCGAGCAGTACTTC. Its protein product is CSVVRDYGGEQYF.

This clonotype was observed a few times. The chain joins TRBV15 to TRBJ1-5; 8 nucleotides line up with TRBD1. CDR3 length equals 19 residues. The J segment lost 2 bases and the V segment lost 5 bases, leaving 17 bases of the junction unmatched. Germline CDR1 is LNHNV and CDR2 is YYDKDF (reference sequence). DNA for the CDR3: TGTGCCACCAGCGGGGCAGGGGGCGCGAGGACCCCTGGCAATCAGCCCCAGCATTTT. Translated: CATSGAGGARTPGNQPQHF.

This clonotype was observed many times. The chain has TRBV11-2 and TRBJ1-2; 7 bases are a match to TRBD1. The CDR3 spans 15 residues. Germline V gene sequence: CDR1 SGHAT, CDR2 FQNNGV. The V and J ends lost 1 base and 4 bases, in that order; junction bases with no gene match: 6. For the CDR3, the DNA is TGTGCCAGCAGCTTAGCGGCAGGGGGATCCTATGGCTACACCTTC. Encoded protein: CASSLAAGGSYGYTF.

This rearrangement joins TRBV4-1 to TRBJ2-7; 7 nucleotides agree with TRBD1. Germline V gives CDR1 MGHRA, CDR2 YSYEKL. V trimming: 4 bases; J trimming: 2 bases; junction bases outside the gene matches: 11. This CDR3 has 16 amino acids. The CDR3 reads CASSLAFGTATYEQYF. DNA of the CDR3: TGCGCCAGCAGCCTCGCCTTTGGGACAGCAACCTACGAGCAGTACTTC.

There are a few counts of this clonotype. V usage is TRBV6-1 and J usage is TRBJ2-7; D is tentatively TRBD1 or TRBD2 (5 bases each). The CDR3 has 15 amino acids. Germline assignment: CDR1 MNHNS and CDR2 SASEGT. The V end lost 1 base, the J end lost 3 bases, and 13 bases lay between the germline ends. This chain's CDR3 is CASSEGGYGDYEQYF. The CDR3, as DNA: TGTGCCAGCAGTGAAGGGGGGTACGGAGACTACGAGCAGTACTTC.

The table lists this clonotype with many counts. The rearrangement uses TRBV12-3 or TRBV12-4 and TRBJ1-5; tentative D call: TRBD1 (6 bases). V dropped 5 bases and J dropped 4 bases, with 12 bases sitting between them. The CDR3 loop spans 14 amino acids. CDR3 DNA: TGTGCCAGCAGTCCGGACAGCCAAAATCAGCCCCAGCATTTT. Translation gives CASSPDSQNQPQHF.

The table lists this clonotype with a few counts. CDR3 coding DNA: TGTGCCAGCAGCGTAGGAACGACGGGGAACACTGAAGCTTTCTTT. Protein: CASSVGTTGNTEAFF. The chain uses TRBV9 and TRBJ1-1; D ambiguous. Trimming stripped 0 bases from V and 1 base from J, with 10 bases between. Germline-derived CDR1 and CDR2 are SGDLS and YYNGEE. The CDR3 runs 15 residues.

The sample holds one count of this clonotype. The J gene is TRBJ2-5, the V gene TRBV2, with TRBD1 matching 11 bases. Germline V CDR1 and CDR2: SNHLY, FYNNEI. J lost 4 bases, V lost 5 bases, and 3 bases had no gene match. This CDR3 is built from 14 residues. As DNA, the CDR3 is TGTGCCAGCAGTTGGGACAGGGGGGGAGAGACCCAGTACTTC. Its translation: CASSWDRGGETQYF.

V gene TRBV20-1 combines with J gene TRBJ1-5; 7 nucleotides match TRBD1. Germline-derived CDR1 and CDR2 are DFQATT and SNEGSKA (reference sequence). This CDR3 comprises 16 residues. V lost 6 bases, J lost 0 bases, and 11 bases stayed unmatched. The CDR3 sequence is CSADSGTDNSNQPQHF. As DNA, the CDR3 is TGCAGTGCAGATTCCGGGACAGATAATAGCAATCAGCCCCAGCATTTT.

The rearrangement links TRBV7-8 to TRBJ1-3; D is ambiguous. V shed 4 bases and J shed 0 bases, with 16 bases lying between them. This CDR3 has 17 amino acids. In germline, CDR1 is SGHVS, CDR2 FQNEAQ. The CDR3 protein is CASSSTGRMDSGNTIYF. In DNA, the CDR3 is TGTGCCAGCAGCTCTACCGGACGGATGGACTCTGGAAACACCATATATTTT.

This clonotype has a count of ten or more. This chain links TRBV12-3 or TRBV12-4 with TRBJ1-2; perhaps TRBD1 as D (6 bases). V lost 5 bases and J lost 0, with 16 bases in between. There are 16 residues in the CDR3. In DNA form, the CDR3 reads TGTGCCAGCAGTGGCACGGACAGCTACCCTAACTATGGCTACACCTTC. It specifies CASSGTDSYPNYGYTF.

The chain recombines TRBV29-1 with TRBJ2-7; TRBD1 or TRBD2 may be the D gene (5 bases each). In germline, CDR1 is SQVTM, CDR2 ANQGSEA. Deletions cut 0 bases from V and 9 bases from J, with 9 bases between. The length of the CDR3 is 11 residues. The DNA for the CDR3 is TGCAGCGTTGAAGATCGGGGCACGCAGTACTTC. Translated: CSVEDRGTQYF.

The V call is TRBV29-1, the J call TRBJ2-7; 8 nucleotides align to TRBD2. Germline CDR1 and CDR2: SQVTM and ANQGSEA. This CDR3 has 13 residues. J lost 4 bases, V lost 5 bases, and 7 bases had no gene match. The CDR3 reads CSVRGAGVYEQYF. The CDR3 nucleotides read TGCAGCGTTCGGGGAGCGGGAGTATACGAGCAGTACTTC.

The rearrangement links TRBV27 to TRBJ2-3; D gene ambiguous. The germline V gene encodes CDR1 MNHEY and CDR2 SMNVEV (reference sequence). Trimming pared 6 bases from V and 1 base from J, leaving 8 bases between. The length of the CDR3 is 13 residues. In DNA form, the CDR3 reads TGTGCCAGCAGGGCAGTAGGCACAGATACGCAGTATTTT. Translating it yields CASRAVGTDTQYF.

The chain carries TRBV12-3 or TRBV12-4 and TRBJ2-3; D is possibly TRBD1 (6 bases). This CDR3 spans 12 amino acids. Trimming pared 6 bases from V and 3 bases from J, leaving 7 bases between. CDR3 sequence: CASRDSTDTQYF. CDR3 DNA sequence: TGTGCCAGCAGGGACAGTACAGATACGCAGTATTTT.